This is a list of T cell receptor beta chains from one sample in a study of metastatic and nonmetastatic thyroid tumors. TCRdb reanalyzed the PCR reads via MiXCR. Found here are about 23,000 clones, around 20% of them singletons; the top ten hold about 26%. The sequencing input was blood. The receptors originated from a female donor with papillary thyroid cancer or a benign thyroid nodule (not recorded which). Some clones in this sample may be carry-over from other donors' samples. Each CDR3 is given with its conserved first and last residue. The order of the fields is clone size, V gene, D gene, J gene, CDR3 length, CDR3 protein, CDR3 DNA. D genes are given only for firm matches. Rows may omit the clone size; those that give it use once, few, many or a size class.

size: many; V: TRBV19; D: -; J: TRBJ1-5; length: 17; CDR3: CASNALGGIASNQPQHF; DNA: TGTGCCAGTAACGCCCTCGGGGGGATTGCTAGCAATCAGCCCCAGCATTTT
size: many; V: TRBV7-8; D: -; J: TRBJ1-3; length: 15; CDR3: CASSLNSLDGNTIYF; DNA: TGTGCCAGCAGCTTAAACTCCCTGGATGGAAACACCATATATTTT
size: many; V: TRBV7-8; D: -; J: TRBJ2-1; length: 13; CDR3: CASSLSFYNEQFF; DNA: TGTGCCAGCAGCTTAAGTTTTTACAATGAGCAGTTCTTC
size: medium-sized; V: TRBV30; D: TRBD2; J: TRBJ2-1; length: 14; CDR3: CAWSVLAGVDEQFF; DNA: TGTGCCTGGAGTGTACTAGCGGGGGTGGATGAGCAGTTCTTC
size: -; V: TRBV5-1; D: TRBD2; J: TRBJ2-1; length: 16; CDR3: CASSLHSGRGYNEQFF; DNA: TGCGCCAGCAGCTTGCATAGCGGGAGGGGCTACAATGAGCAGTTCTTC
size: once; V: TRBV20-1; D: TRBD2; J: TRBJ2-1; length: 15; CDR3: CSAAHPGREYNEQFF; DNA: TGCAGTGCAGCCCATCCAGGGAGGGAATACAATGAGCAGTTCTTC
size: -; V: TRBV30; D: TRBD1; J: TRBJ2-7; length: 13; CDR3: CAWSSGTGNEQYF; DNA: TGTGCCTGGAGTTCCGGGACAGGCAACGAGCAGTACTTC
size: many; V: TRBV20-1; D: -; J: TRBJ1-4; length: 13; CDR3: CSAPTDPKEKLFF; DNA: TGCAGTGCTCCGACAGACCCCAAGGAAAAACTGTTTTTT
size: -; V: TRBV28; D: -; J: TRBJ2-7; length: 14; CDR3: CASSFEVFSYEQYF; DNA: TGTGCCAGCAGTTTCGAGGTGTTCTCCTACGAGCAGTACTTC
size: many; V: TRBV29-1; D: -; J: TRBJ1-1; length: 13; CDR3: CSARDSFNTEAFF; DNA: TGCAGCGCCCGGGACTCTTTCAACACTGAAGCTTTCTTT
size: -; V: TRBV6-1; D: -; J: TRBJ1-1; length: 12; CDR3: CASIPDGRRAFF; DNA: TGTGCCAGCATCCCAGACGGACGGCGGGCTTTCTTT
size: many; V: TRBV29-1; D: -; J: TRBJ2-2; length: 15; CDR3: CSVDPGAGNTGELFF; DNA: TGCAGCGTTGACCCAGGGGCAGGGAACACCGGGGAGCTGTTTTTT
size: many; V: TRBV6-2/TRBV6-3; D: TRBD2; J: TRBJ2-5; length: 15; CDR3: CASSRLTSGEETQYF; DNA: TGTGCCAGCAGCCGATTGACTAGCGGGGAAGAGACCCAGTACTTC